Below are 22 T cell receptor beta chains sequenced from a single sample in a study of T-cell reconstitution after alpha-beta-depleted transplantation in children. Molecular barcoding with unique molecular identifiers was used for the TCRbeta library. TCRdb processed the PCR reads anew with MiXCR; each CDR3 protein has one entry. This table has around 370,000 distinct CDR3 sequences, over 9% appearing once. Sequencing used PBMCs from the stem cell graft donor, obtained from the stem cell graft. All receptors derive from a human donor who donated a stem cell graft to a child with acute lymphoblastic leukemia.

CDR3 amino acids: CASSLNWGGSTDTQYF. The CDR3 DNA follows: TGTGCCAGCAGCTTAAATTGGGGCGGGAGCACAGATACGCAGTATTTT. V gene TRBV7-3 combines with J gene TRBJ2-3; D assignment may be TRBD1 or TRBD2 (5 bases each). V gave up 1 base and J gave up 0 bases, with 11 bases separating them. Germline V gene data show CDR1 as SGHTA and CDR2 as FQGTGA. The CDR3 is made up of 16 amino acids.

CDR3 sequence: CAYPAGANVLTF. The CDR3 coding sequence is TGTGCCTATCCAGCTGGGGCCAACGTCCTGACTTTC. V gene TRBV30 combines with J gene TRBJ2-6; D gene ambiguous. Germline V gives CDR1 GTSNPN, CDR2 SVGIG (reference sequence). CDR3 length: 12 amino acids. V lost 7 bases and J 2 bases, leaving 6 bases between the germline ends. Full variable domain (outside the CDR3, taken from reference TRBV30 and TRBJ2-6): SQTIHQWPATLVQPVGSPLSLECTVEGTSNPNLYWYRQAAGRGLQLLFYSVGIGQISSEVPQNLSASRPQDRQFILSSKKLLLSDSGFYLCAYPAGANVLTFGAGSRLTVL.

This clonotype has a handful of counts. This chain uses TRBV6-1 with TRBJ1-5; a possible D gene is TRBD1 (6 bases). CDR3 size: 15 residues. Germline assignment: CDR1 MNHNS and CDR2 SASEGT. The ends were cut back, 6 bases at V and 7 bases at J, with 19 bases in the middle. The CDR3 region is CASSMDRARRQPQHF. The DNA of the CDR3 is TGTGCCAGCAGCATGGACAGAGCCAGGAGGCAGCCCCAGCATTTT.

This rearrangement joins TRBV12-2 to TRBJ2-1; the table's D call TRBD2 went unverified against the DNA. TRBV12-2 is an annotated pseudogene. The CDR3 is 17 residues long. The CDR3 protein is CASRLVALAGGGNEQFF. The DNA of the CDR3 is TGTGCAAGTCGCTTAGTGGCCCTAGCGGGAGGGGGCAATGAGCAGTTCTTC.

This clonotype was picked up many times. The chain uses TRBV20-1 and TRBJ2-3, with TRBD2 matching 16 bases. The CDR3 length is 18 residues. J was trimmed by 2 bases and V by 6 bases; bases with no gene match: 11. Germline assignment: CDR1 DFQATT and CDR2 SNEGSKA (reference sequence). The CDR3 DNA sequence: TGCAGTGCCTTACCGGGACTAGCGGGAGGGGGCTCCACAGATACGCAGTATTTT. It encodes CSALPGLAGGGSTDTQYF.

V is TRBV20-1 and J is TRBJ1-6, with D uncertain. V shed 6 bases and J shed 8 bases, with 17 bases lying between them. Germline CDR1 reads DFQATT; CDR2 reads SNEGSKA (reference sequence). CDR3 length equals 14 residues. The chain's CDR3 is CSAPTHPFDSPLHF. CDR3 DNA sequence: TGCAGTGCCCCGACCCACCCATTTGATTCACCCCTCCACTTT.

This clonotype showed up just a few times. This chain's CDR3 is CATTNLDRGHYGYTF. DNA for the CDR3: TGTGCCACCACCAATCTGGACAGGGGTCACTATGGCTACACCTTC. This rearrangement joins TRBV15 to TRBJ1-2, with 9 bases fitting TRBD1. Germline CDR1 is LNHNV and CDR2 is YYDKDF (reference sequence). V gave up 7 bases and J gave up 3 bases; unmatched junction bases: 9. The CDR3 runs 15 residues.

This clonotype came up a few times. In nucleotides, the CDR3 is TGTGCCAGCAGTTCCCCGACTAGCGGGAGGCCAAAGACGAGTTCCTACAATGAGCAGTTCTTC. Protein: CASSSPTSGRPKTSSYNEQFF. The V gene is TRBV6-2 or TRBV6-3, the J gene TRBJ2-1; 13 bases are a match to TRBD2. The trim removed 4 bases at V and 1 base at J, leaving 16 bases unmatched. CDR1 is MNHEY and CDR2 is SVGEGT in the germline V gene. The CDR3 has 21 residues.

A few counts support this clonotype. In DNA, the CDR3 is TGTGCCTGGAACTTCGGAGGGGTCTCTGGAAACACCATATATTTT. Residues: CAWNFGGVSGNTIYF. The genes are TRBV30 and TRBJ1-3, with D perhaps matching TRBD1 (5 bases). V gave up 4 bases and J gave up 0 bases, with 13 bases separating them. The CDR3 covers 15 residues. Germline V gene lookup returns CDR1 GTSNPN and CDR2 SVGIG (reference sequence).

This chain joins TRBV15 and TRBJ2-3; D not certain. The V end was cut by 1 base, the J end by 4 bases, with 12 bases between. This CDR3 is 15 amino acids long. Germline V gene lookup returns CDR1 LNHNV and CDR2 YYDKDF (reference sequence). CDR3 protein: CATSRATAPADTQYF. The CDR3 DNA reads TGTGCCACCAGCAGAGCGACGGCACCCGCAGATACGCAGTATTTT.

This sequence joins TRBV30 and TRBJ1-2; a possible D gene is TRBD1 (6 bases). V was pared by 2 bases and J by 4 bases, with 14 bases between. CDR1 is GTSNPN and CDR2 is SVGIG in the germline V gene (reference sequence). This CDR3 region has 14 residues. The CDR3 DNA is TGTGCCTGGAGTCCCGGGACACAACCCTATGGCTACACCTTC. Its protein is CAWSPGTQPYGYTF.

The chain couples TRBV4-1 to TRBJ2-1; 9 bases line up with TRBD2. The CDR3 contains 17 residues. J gave up 0 bases and V 4 bases, and 7 bases lay outside the gene matches. The germline CDR1 and CDR2 sequences are MGHRA and YSYEKL. CDR3 protein: CASSLRLADSSYNEQFF. CDR3 sequence (DNA): TGCGCCAGCAGCCTCCGACTAGCGGATAGCTCCTACAATGAGCAGTTCTTC.

The V gene is TRBV9, the J gene TRBJ2-7; either TRBD1 or TRBD2 may fit D (6 bases each). Germline CDR1 reads SGDLS; CDR2 reads YYNGEE. V gave up 10 bases and J gave up 0 bases, with 14 bases separating them. This CDR3 has 13 residues. Written as DNA, the CDR3 is TGTGCCTCCGGGACGGGGGCCTCCTACGAGCAGTACTTC. It is translated as CASGTGASYEQYF. Combining the CDR3 with reference TRBV9 and TRBJ2-7 gives the whole variable domain DSGVTQTPKHLITATGQRVTLRCSPRSGDLSVYWYQQSLDQGLQFLIQYYNGEERAKGNILERFSAQQFPDLHSELNLSSLELGDSALYFCASGTGASYEQYFGPGTRLTVT.

The chain links TRBV4-1 to TRBJ2-7, with TRBD2 matching 8 bases. The ends lost 0 bases at V and 7 bases at J; junction bases unmatched: 8. Germline CDR1 MGHRA, CDR2 YSYEKL. The CDR3 length is 15 residues. As DNA, the CDR3 is TGCGCCAGCAGCCAAGAGGGAATAGCGGGGATGGAGCAGTACTTC. Protein product: CASSQEGIAGMEQYF.

On this clonotype: This may come from a read error, since a much larger clone is one base off. V usage is TRBV6-1 and J usage is TRBJ2-3; the D gene is possibly TRBD2 (7 bases). V was shortened by 6 bases and J by 7 bases, with 14 bases between the two germline ends. The CDR3 runs to 13 residues. Per germline, CDR1 MNHNS and CDR2 SASEGT. CDR3 nucleotides: TGTGCCAGCAGGCCACGGGGGGCGTATACGCAGTATTTT. Its protein is CASRPRGAYTQYF.

In its sample, this clonotype was seen many times. The V call is TRBV9, the J call TRBJ2-7; 10 nucleotides match TRBD2. This CDR3 contains 16 residues. The V gene's germline CDR1 is SGDLS and CDR2 YYNGEE. V shed 4 bases and J 3 bases; nucleotides not matched to a gene: 10. CDR3 DNA: TGTGCCAGCAGCCCCATAGGCGTAGCGGGAGGCTACGAGCAGTACTTC. Its protein product is CASSPIGVAGGYEQYF.

This clonotype was counted at least ten times. The chain joins TRBV5-1 to TRBJ2-3, with 8 positions matching TRBD2. V lost 2 bases to trimming and J lost 6 bases; unmatched junction nucleotides: 5. The germline CDR1 and CDR2 sequences are SGHRS and YFSETQ. The CDR3 covers 14 residues. This CDR3 is CASSLAGERDTQYF. As DNA, the CDR3 is TGCGCCAGCAGCTTAGCGGGAGAGAGGGATACGCAGTATTTT.

The chain has TRBV7-9 and TRBJ2-7; perhaps TRBD2 as D (6 bases). Trimming cost V 4 bases and J 12 bases, with 13 bases left between them. CDR1 is SEHNR and CDR2 is FQNEAQ in the germline V gene (reference sequence). There are 11 residues in the CDR3. As DNA, the CDR3 is TGTGCCAGCAGCTCCGGGGCGGAGGGGTACTTC. Translating gives CASSSGAEGYF.

This clonotype was seen a handful of times. This chain connects TRBV9 to TRBJ2-3; TRBD2 matches at 11 bases. The CDR3 spans 16 residues. After removal of 4 bases from V and 2 bases from J, the junction contained 6 bases not matched to a gene. Germline V gene data show CDR1 as SGDLS and CDR2 as YYNGEE. The CDR3 sequence is CASSILAGALTDTQYF. Here the CDR3 DNA reads TGTGCCAGCAGCATACTAGCGGGAGCCCTCACAGATACGCAGTATTTT. Filled out from reference TRBV9 and TRBJ2-3, the complete variable domain reads DSGVTQTPKHLITATGQRVTLRCSPRSGDLSVYWYQQSLDQGLQFLIQYYNGEERAKGNILERFSAQQFPDLHSELNLSSLELGDSALYFCASSILAGALTDTQYFGPGTRLTVL.

This clonotype appeared many times. CDR3 in DNA: TGCAGCGCAAGGCAGGGGGCTGGGGAGACCCAGTACTTC. As protein: CSARQGAGETQYF. This rearrangement joins TRBV29-1 to TRBJ2-5; 8 bases fit TRBD1. V gave up 7 bases and J gave up 5 bases; unmatched junction bases: 9. CDR1 is SQVTM, CDR2 ANQGSEA, per germline. The CDR3 length is 13 residues.

The V and J genes are TRBV5-1 and TRBJ2-3, with a possible D match to TRBD2 (5 bases). The CDR3 sequence is 17 residues long. Germline CDR1 SGHRS, CDR2 YFSETQ. Trimming removed 5 bases at V and 3 bases at J, with 22 bases between. CDR3 nucleotide sequence: TGCGCCAGCAGTCTTCCTAGCACGGCCGAAGCAACAGATACGCAGTATTTT. Its protein product is CASSLPSTAEATDTQYF.

This clonotype was detected a few times. This rearrangement joins TRBV12-3 or TRBV12-4 to TRBJ2-5, with D perhaps TRBD2 (5 bases). The CDR3 loop spans 15 amino acids. V lost 7 bases and J lost 2, with 17 bases in between. DNA of the CDR3: TGTGCCAGCATCCTTGGACTGGGCCAACAAGAGACCCAGTACTTC. Its protein is CASILGLGQQETQYF.